This paragraph reports one TCR beta chain. Its antigen is as yet unknown. This record comes from a study of CD4+ T cells in melanoma. Notes on the study in general: CD8+ T cell, macrophage and B cell function reportedly correlated with neoantigen-specific CD4+ T cells. Neoantigen-specific CD4+ T cells in melanoma reportedly had diverse differentiation states.

The table came from immunoSEQ multiplex PCR; TCRdb's copy has only in-frame clones and leaves some out. The data hold over 100,000 clones, with roughly 90% observed a single time. The source is a human donor with melanoma. The sequencing sample was made of peripheral blood.

CDR3 nucleotide sequence: TGCGCCAGCAGCTCGGGGTCCTCCGCAGATACGCAGTATTTT. It translates to CASSSGSSADTQYF. The chain is built from TRBV5-1 and TRBJ2-3, with a weak D call TRBD2 (5 bases). The CDR3 is made up of 14 amino acids. V was clipped by 3 bases and J by 4 bases, with 12 bases between them. Germline CDR1 and CDR2: SGHRS and YFSETQ.